This entry lists 10 T cell receptor beta chains sequenced from one sample in a study of T cells in localized non-small cell lung cancer. Using immunoSEQ multiplex PCR, the repertoire was profiled, and TCRdb retains in-frame clones only, with some absent. The table lists roughly 2,700 clones, roughly 24% of them singletons. This material consisted of lung tumor tissue, taken before any cancer treatment. These receptor sequences come from a man between 40 and 70 years old with stage I lung adenocarcinoma.

The sample holds a few counts of this clone. J is TRBJ1-1 and V is TRBV6-8; 9 nucleotides agree with TRBD1. V shed 6 bases and J 7 bases; nucleotides not matched to a gene: 9. The CDR3 has 14 residues. Germline loops: CDR1 MNHGY, CDR2 SAAAGT. In DNA form, the CDR3 reads TGTGCCAGCAGCTCCGACAGGGGGATTGGTGAAGCTTTCTTT. Protein: CASSSDRGIGEAFF.

J is TRBJ2-4 and V is TRBV14; 7 bases fit TRBD1. This CDR3 is 13 amino acids long. Germline lookup yields CDR1 SGHDN and CDR2 FVKESK. After removal of 2 bases from V and 9 bases from J, the junction contained 4 bases not matched to a gene. In DNA form, the CDR3 reads TGTGCCAGCAGCCAACAGGGGGATAGCATTCAGTACTTC. Residues: CASSQQGDSIQYF.

This chain joins TRBV6-8 and TRBJ1-1; maybe TRBD1 (6 bases). The V gene lost 10 bases and the J gene lost 1 base, with 19 bases spanning the gap. CDR1 MNHGY and CDR2 SAAAGT come from the germline V gene. There are 15 residues in the CDR3. The CDR3 DNA reads as TGTGCCACCTATTCACCGCTGACAGGGAACACTGAAGCTTTCTTT. This encodes CATYSPLTGNTEAFF.

The sample holds a few counts of this clone. This sequence joins TRBV18 and TRBJ2-7; D is ambiguous. Germline CDR1 and CDR2: KGHSH and LQKENI. The CDR3 is 14 amino acids. Trimming took off 2 bases at V and 2 bases at J, with 10 bases between the two ends. DNA for the CDR3: TGTGCCAGCTCACCAACGGACGGCCCCTACGAGCAGTACTTC. It encodes CASSPTDGPYEQYF.

This sequence joins TRBV11-3 and TRBJ1-4, with D perhaps matching TRBD1 (6 bases). This CDR3 comprises 16 residues. The V gene's germline CDR1 is SGHNT and CDR2 YENEEA. The V end lost 4 bases, the J end lost 0 bases, and 12 bases lay between the germline ends. The CDR3: CASSSQGTATNEKLFF. CDR3 DNA sequence: TGTGCCAGCAGCTCCCAGGGGACTGCAACTAATGAAAAACTGTTTTTT.

In DNA form, the CDR3 reads TGTGCCAGTAGTATTAGGACAGCTTCGAAAGATACGCAGTATTTT. It translates to CASSIRTASKDTQYF. The chain joins TRBV19 to TRBJ2-3; possible D gene TRBD1, 6 bases. V lost 3 bases and J lost 5, with 15 bases in between. In germline, CDR1 is LNHDA, CDR2 SQIVND (reference sequence). This CDR3 region has 15 residues. Using reference TRBV19 and TRBJ2-3 for the parts outside the CDR3, the full variable domain is DGGITQSPKYLFRKEGQNVTLSCEQNLNHDAMYWYRQDPGQGLRLIYYSQIVNDFQKGDIAEGYSVSREKKESFPLTVTSAQKNPTAFYLCASSIRTASKDTQYFGPGTRLTVL.

The V gene is TRBV19, the J gene TRBJ1-1; 7 bases map to TRBD1. J gave up 3 bases and V 4 bases, and 2 bases lay outside the gene matches. From germline, CDR1 is LNHDA and CDR2 SQIVND (reference sequence). The CDR3 is made up of 13 amino acids. CDR3 in amino acids: CASSKGADTEAFF. The CDR3 bases are TGTGCCAGTAGTAAGGGGGCGGACACTGAAGCTTTCTTT.

This clone was observed a handful of times. The chain joins TRBV9 to TRBJ2-3; weak D call: TRBD2 (6 bases). The CDR3 runs 16 residues. The germline gives CDR1 SGDLS, CDR2 YYNGEE. Trimming cost V 3 bases and J 0 bases, with 14 bases left between them. CDR3 DNA: TGTGCCAGCAGCGGGGACTGGCGGGAAAGCACAGATACGCAGTATTTT. The encoded protein is CASSGDWRESTDTQYF.

In this sample, this clone turned up a few times. The chain uses TRBV14 and TRBJ2-1, with TRBD2 as a possible D gene (6 bases). This CDR3 is 16 amino acids long. CDR1 and CDR2 from the germline V gene are SGHDN and FVKESK. The V gene lost 3 bases and the J gene lost 12 bases, with 24 bases spanning the gap. The CDR3 here is CASSHERGRGRSRQFF. The CDR3 DNA is TGTGCCAGCAGCCACGAGAGAGGTAGAGGGAGGAGTAGGCAGTTCTTC.

This clone was counted between two and nine times. The CDR3 here is CASSYSLNYGYTF. In nucleotides, the CDR3 is TGTGCCAGCAGTTACTCGCTTAACTATGGCTACACCTTC. The chain joins TRBV6-8 to TRBJ1-2; no definite D call. The germline V gene encodes CDR1 MNHGY and CDR2 SAAAGT. The CDR3 covers 13 residues. V lost 0 bases and J lost 1, with 3 bases in between.